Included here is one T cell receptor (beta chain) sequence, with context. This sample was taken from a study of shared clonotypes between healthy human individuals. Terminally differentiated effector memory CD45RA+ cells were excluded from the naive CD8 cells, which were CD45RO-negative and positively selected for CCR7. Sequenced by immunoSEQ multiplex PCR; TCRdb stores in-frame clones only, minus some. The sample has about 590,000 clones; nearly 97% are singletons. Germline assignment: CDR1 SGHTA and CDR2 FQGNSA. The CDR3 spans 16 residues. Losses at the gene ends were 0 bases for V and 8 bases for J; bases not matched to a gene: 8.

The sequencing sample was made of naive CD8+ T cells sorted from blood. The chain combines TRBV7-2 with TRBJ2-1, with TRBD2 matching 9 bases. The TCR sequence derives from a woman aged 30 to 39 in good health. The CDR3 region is CASSLAGASGIHEQFF. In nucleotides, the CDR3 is TGTGCCAGCAGCTTAGCGGGAGCTAGCGGGATCCATGAGCAGTTCTTC.